This TCR beta chain was obtained from a study of spatial heterogeneity in lung cancer. This clonotype was detected many times. Its antigen is undetermined. TCRdb re-called the 5' RACE reads through MiXCR, storing one row per CDR3 protein. The sample lists roughly 8,000 distinct CDR3 sequences, over 7.5% occurring once. The time point is: sample taken at primary tumor resection. The authors sequenced whole RNA from tumor, nontumor lung or frozen PBMC without sorting. Study-wide points: Tracking of tumor mutation counts was seen in expanded intratumoral alpha and beta TCR counts.

This CDR3 contains 15 residues. The V gene lost 1 base and the J gene lost 0 bases, with 12 bases spanning the gap. Per germline, CDR1 DFQATT and CDR2 SNEGSKA (reference sequence). The origin of this receptor is a male donor with early-stage non-small cell lung cancer. The sample here was lung tumor tissue, taken at surgery. The J gene is TRBJ1-1, the V gene TRBV20-1, with D unresolved. This CDR3 reads CSARGNADMNTEAFF. Written as DNA, the CDR3 is TGCAGTGCTAGAGGGAATGCAGATATGAACACTGAAGCTTTCTTT.